Included here is one T cell receptor (beta chain) sequence, with context. Its antigen is unknown. The data are from a study of blood T cells in healthy people across ages. This CDR3 is built from 16 residues. The V end was cut by 0 bases, the J end by 9 bases, with 20 bases between. Per the germline V gene, CDR1 is ENHRY and CDR2 is SYGVKD. Study outcomes and limitations: The study found more naive CD4+ cells and higher diversity in long-lived than aged donors.

A second PCR of 7 to 11 cycles used a sample-barcoded 5' primer and a J-beta primer mix. One entry per CDR3 protein, called by TCRdb with MiXCR from the 5' RACE reads. The top ten hold under 4% of the sample, which has 800,000 or so distinct CDR3 sequences, around 25% seen once. The sample was also reused in another study, on T cells of mothers and their children. That work adds: Donation involved three healthy Caucasian mothers and the six children that they had.

The sequenced sample consisted of blood. The V gene is TRBV10-3, the J gene TRBJ2-5, with D possibly TRBD1 on 6 matching bases. This TCR was recovered from a boy aged 5 to 17 in good health. CDR3 residues: CAISESGDNRRVAQYF. CDR3 sequence (DNA): TGTGCCATCAGTGAGTCAGGGGACAACAGGCGGGTGGCCCAGTACTTC.